These 12 T cell receptor beta chains originate from one sample sequenced in a study of PD-L1 blockade in urothelial cancer. The time point: pretreatment peripheral blood. This table comes from immunoSEQ multiplex PCR, and its TCRdb copy is limited to in-frame clones, with some not included. The repertoire holds about 74,000 clones, almost 90% seen once, with 4.5% to 5% in the top ten. Specimen: PBMCs, collected around atezolizumab (anti-PD-L1) treatment. Every receptor here comes from a man aged 65-85 years with urothelial cancer.

The chain joins TRBV7-9 to TRBJ2-7; D is possibly TRBD1 (6 bases). Trimming shortened V by 5 bases and J by 4 bases, and 9 bases separated the two germline ends. The CDR3 sequence is 12 residues long. Germline V gene data show CDR1 as SEHNR and CDR2 as FQNEAQ (reference sequence). CDR3 in amino acids: CASSPGQYEQYF. DNA of the CDR3: TGTGCCAGCAGCCCTGGACAGTACGAGCAGTACTTC.

Only one count was recorded for this clone. The rearrangement joins TRBV5-1 to TRBJ2-1; the match to TRBD2 covers 7 bases. Germline values: CDR1 SGHRS, CDR2 YFSETQ. This CDR3 region has 16 residues. The V segment lost 5 bases and the J segment 7 bases; nucleotides outside the gene matches: 15. CDR3 residues: CASRARSGEGPNEQFF. The CDR3 bases are TGCGCCAGCAGGGCCCGGAGCGGGGAGGGCCCAAATGAGCAGTTCTTC.

The chain links TRBV18 to TRBJ1-3, with 7 nucleotides matching TRBD1. With 5 bases clipped from V and 8 bases from J, the junction kept 3 bases outside the gene matches. Germline V CDR1 and CDR2: KGHSH, LQKENI. The CDR3 has 12 amino acids. The CDR3 loop reads CASSRDRDTIYF. The CDR3, as DNA: TGTGCCAGCTCAAGGGACAGAGACACCATATATTTT. The full variable domain, rest sourced from reference TRBV18 and TRBJ1-3, is NAGVMQNPRHLVRRRGQEARLRCSPMKGHSHVYWYRQLPEEGLKFMVYLQKENIIDESGMPKERFSAEFPKEGPSILRIQQVVRGDSAAYFCASSRDRDTIYFGEGSWLTVV.

This clone ranks as medium-sized (0.01 to 0.1%). The rearrangement uses TRBV28 and TRBJ2-2, with D tentatively TRBD2 (5 bases). There are 12 residues in the CDR3. Looked up from germline, CDR1 is MDHEN and CDR2 is SYDVKM. V was shortened by 8 bases and J by 7 bases, with 11 bases between the two germline ends. The CDR3, as DNA: TGTGCCAGCTTTAGCGTCAGCGGGGAGCTGTTTTTT. Translating it yields CASFSVSGELFF. Full variable domain (rest looked up from reference TRBV28 and TRBJ2-2): DVKVTQSSRYLVKRTGEKVFLECVQDMDHENMFWYRQDPGLGLRLIYFSYDVKMKEKGDIPEGYSVSREKKERFSLILESASTNQTSMYLCASFSVSGELFFGEGSRLTVL.

This clone was counted only a few times. The chain links TRBV7-2 to TRBJ2-7; D perhaps matches TRBD1 (6 bases). The CDR3 runs 13 residues. Germline CDR1 and CDR2: SGHTA and FQGNSA. The germline V and J ends were trimmed by 1 base and 6 bases, with 10 bases remaining between them. The CDR3 DNA follows: TGTGCCAGCAGCTTAGAGCGCAGGGGCGAGCAGTACTTC. Protein sequence: CASSLERRGEQYF.

The chain links TRBV5-1 to TRBJ2-3; TRBD2 might be the D (6 bases). From germline, CDR1 is SGHRS and CDR2 YFSETQ. This CDR3 has 15 residues. V lost 6 bases and J 4 bases, leaving 18 bases between the germline ends. The CDR3: CASTPSGRDPDTQYF. The DNA for the CDR3 is TGCGCCAGCACCCCTTCGGGGCGGGACCCAGATACGCAGTATTTT.

The chain joins TRBV9 to TRBJ2-3, with 9 bases lining up with TRBD1. Trimming cost V 0 bases and J 3 bases; bases outside gene matches: 8. Germline V gene lookup returns CDR1 SGDLS and CDR2 YYNGEE. The CDR3 extends over 17 amino acids. The CDR3 reads CASSVGSGTGRTDTQYF. The CDR3 region has the DNA TGTGCCAGCAGCGTAGGGTCTGGGACAGGGCGGACAGATACGCAGTATTTT.

The V call is TRBV28, the J call TRBJ2-1; possibly TRBD2 for D (7 bases). Germline values: CDR1 MDHEN, CDR2 SYDVKM. CDR3 length equals 16 residues. Between the trimmed V and J ends, which lost 5 bases and 9 bases, there was a span of 23 bases. CDR3 region: CASSPGAGVGGSEQFF. CDR3 in DNA: TGTGCCAGCAGTCCCGGGGCGGGAGTGGGGGGCAGTGAGCAGTTCTTC. The entire variable domain, with the rest obtained from reference TRBV28 and TRBJ2-1, is as follows: DVKVTQSSRYLVKRTGEKVFLECVQDMDHENMFWYRQDPGLGLRLIYFSYDVKMKEKGDIPEGYSVSREKKERFSLILESASTNQTSMYLCASSPGAGVGGSEQFFGPGTRLTVL.

In its sample, this clone was seen a few times. The chain is built from TRBV15 and TRBJ1-3, with 7 bases aligning to TRBD1. Germline CDR1 and CDR2: LNHNV and YYDKDF (reference sequence). V lost 4 bases to trimming and J lost 0 bases; unmatched junction nucleotides: 0. The CDR3 consists of 14 residues. CDR3: CATSTGGSGNTIYF. The CDR3 nucleotides are TGTGCCACCAGCACAGGGGGCTCTGGAAACACCATATATTTT.

CDR3 region: CSVDSGRGETQYF. The DNA of the CDR3 is TGCAGCGTGGATTCAGGGCGGGGGGAGACCCAGTACTTC. This chain joins TRBV29-1 and TRBJ2-5; 7 bases align to TRBD2. The length of the CDR3 is 13 residues. Trimming cost V 6 bases and J 5 bases; bases outside gene matches: 9. The germline V gene has CDR1 SQVTM and CDR2 ANQGSEA.

J is TRBJ2-5 and V is TRBV15; 7 bases map to TRBD2. The V segment lost 1 base and the J segment 5 bases; nucleotides outside the gene matches: 22. Per germline, CDR1 LNHNV and CDR2 YYDKDF (reference sequence). The CDR3 contains 20 residues. CDR3 region: CATSRGGRGAIPGRWETQYF. In nucleotides, the CDR3 is TGTGCCACCAGCAGAGGTGGGAGGGGCGCTATCCCCGGGAGGTGGGAGACCCAGTACTTC.

This clone has just one count. J is TRBJ2-1 and V is TRBV9, with TRBD1 as a possible D gene (6 bases). This CDR3 has 18 residues. Germline V gene data show CDR1 as SGDLS and CDR2 as YYNGEE. Between the trimmed V and J ends, which lost 1 base and 0 bases, there was a span of 17 bases. The chain's CDR3 is CASSVSLRGWGSYNEQFF. The CDR3 nucleotides are TGTGCCAGCAGCGTAAGCCTAAGGGGGTGGGGCTCCTACAATGAGCAGTTCTTC.